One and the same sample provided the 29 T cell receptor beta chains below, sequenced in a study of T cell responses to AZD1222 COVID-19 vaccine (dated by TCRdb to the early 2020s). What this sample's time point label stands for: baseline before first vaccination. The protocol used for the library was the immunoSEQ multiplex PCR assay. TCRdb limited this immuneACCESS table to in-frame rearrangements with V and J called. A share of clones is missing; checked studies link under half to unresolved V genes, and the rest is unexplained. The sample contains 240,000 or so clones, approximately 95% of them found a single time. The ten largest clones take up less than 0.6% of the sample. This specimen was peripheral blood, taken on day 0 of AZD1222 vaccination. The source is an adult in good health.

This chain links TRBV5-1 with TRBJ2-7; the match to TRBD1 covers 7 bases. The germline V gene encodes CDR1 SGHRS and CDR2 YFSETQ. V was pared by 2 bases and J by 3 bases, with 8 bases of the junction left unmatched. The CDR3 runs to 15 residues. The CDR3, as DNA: TGCGCCAGCAGCTTCGGGACAGCTGTCCTCTACGAGCAGTACTTC. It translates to CASSFGTAVLYEQYF.

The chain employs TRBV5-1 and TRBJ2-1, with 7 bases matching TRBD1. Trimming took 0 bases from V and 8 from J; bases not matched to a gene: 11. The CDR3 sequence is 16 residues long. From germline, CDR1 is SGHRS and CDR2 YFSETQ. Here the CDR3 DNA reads TGCGCCAGCAGCTTGGGGACAGGTCTCCAGGGGGATGAGCAGTTCTTC. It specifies CASSLGTGLQGDEQFF.

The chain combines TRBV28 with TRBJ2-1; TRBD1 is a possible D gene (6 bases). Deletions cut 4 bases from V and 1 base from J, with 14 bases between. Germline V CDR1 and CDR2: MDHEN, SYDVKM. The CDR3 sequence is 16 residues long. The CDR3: CASSSRTAMSYNEQFF. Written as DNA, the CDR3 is TGTGCCAGCAGTTCAAGGACAGCCATGTCCTACAATGAGCAGTTCTTC.

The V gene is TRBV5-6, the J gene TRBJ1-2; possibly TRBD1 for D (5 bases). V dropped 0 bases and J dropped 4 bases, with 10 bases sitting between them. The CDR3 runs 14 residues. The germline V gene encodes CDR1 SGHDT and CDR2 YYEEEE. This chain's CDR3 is CASSLVGRGYGYTF. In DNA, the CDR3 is TGTGCCAGCAGCTTGGTAGGTAGGGGCTATGGCTACACCTTC.

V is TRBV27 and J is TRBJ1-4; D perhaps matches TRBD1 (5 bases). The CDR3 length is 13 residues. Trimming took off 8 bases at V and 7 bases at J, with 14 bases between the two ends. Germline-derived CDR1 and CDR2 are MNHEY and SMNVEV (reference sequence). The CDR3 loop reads CASPDSRGEKLFF. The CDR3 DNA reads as TGTGCCAGCCCCGACAGTCGGGGTGAAAAACTGTTTTTT.

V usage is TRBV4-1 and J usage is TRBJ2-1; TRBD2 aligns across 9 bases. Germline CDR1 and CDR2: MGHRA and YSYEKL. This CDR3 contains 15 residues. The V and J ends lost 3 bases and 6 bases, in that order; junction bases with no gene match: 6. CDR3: CASSQDSGSFNEQFF. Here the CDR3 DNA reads TGCGCCAGCAGCCAGGATAGCGGGAGTTTCAATGAGCAGTTCTTC.

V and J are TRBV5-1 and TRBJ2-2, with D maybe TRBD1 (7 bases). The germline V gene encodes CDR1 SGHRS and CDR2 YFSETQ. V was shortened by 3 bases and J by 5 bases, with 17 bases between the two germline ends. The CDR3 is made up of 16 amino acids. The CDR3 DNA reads TGCGCCAGCAGCTGGCCCCGACAGGGAGGAACCGGGGAGCTGTTTTTT. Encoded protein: CASSWPRQGGTGELFF.

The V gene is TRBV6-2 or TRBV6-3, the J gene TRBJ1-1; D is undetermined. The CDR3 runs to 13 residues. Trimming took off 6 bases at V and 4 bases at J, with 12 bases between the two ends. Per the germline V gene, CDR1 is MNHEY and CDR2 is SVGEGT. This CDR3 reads CASSSGLGTEAFF. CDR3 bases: TGTGCCAGCAGCTCAGGACTCGGCACTGAAGCTTTCTTT.

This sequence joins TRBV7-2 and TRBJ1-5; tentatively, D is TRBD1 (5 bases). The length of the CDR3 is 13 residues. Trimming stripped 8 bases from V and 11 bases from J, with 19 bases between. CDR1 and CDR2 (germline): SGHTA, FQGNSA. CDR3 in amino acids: CASSSRGEGTQHF. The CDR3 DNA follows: TGTGCCAGCTCAAGTAGGGGTGAGGGGACCCAGCATTTT.

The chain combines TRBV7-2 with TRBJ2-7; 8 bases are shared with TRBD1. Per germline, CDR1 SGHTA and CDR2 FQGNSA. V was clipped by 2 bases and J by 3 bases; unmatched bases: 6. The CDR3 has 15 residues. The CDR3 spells CASSLFSGGNYEQYF. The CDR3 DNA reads TGTGCCAGCAGCTTATTCTCAGGGGGCAACTACGAGCAGTACTTC.

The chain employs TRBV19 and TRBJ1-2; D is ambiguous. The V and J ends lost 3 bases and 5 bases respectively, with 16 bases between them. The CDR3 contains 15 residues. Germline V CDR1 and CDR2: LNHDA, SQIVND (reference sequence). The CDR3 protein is CASSIKPMAAYGYTF. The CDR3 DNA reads TGTGCCAGTAGTATCAAGCCTATGGCAGCTTATGGCTACACCTTC.

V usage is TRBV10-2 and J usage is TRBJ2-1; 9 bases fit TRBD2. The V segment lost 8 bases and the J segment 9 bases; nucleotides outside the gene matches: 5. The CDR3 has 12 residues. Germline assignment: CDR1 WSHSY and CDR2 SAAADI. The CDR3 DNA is TGCGCCAGCGGCGGGGGGGGCCTTGAGCAGTTCTTC. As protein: CASGGGGLEQFF.

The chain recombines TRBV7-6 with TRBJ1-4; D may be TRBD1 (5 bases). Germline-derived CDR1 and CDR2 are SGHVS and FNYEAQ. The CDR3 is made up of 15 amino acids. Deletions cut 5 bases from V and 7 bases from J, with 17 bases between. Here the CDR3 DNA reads TGTGCCAGCAGCGGACAAGTTGGTATCGGTGAAAAACTGTTTTTT. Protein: CASSGQVGIGEKLFF.

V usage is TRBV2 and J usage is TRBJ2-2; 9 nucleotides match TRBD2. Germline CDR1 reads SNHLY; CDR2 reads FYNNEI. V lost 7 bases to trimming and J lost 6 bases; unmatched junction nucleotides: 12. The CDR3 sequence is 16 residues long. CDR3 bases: TGTGCCAGCAACTTCATGCGGGGGGGCCGTGCCGGGGAGCTGTTTTTT. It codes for CASNFMRGGRAGELFF.

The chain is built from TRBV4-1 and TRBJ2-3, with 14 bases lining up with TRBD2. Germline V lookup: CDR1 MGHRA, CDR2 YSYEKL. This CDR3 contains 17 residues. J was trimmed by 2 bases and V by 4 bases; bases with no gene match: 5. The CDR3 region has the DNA TGCGCCAGCAGCCCGGGACTAGCGGGGGTCGTCACAGATACGCAGTATTTT. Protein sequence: CASSPGLAGVVTDTQYF.

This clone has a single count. The DNA for the CDR3 is TGTGCCAGCAGGTTTGGGACAGGGACAGGAGAGACCCAGTACTTC. It is translated as CASRFGTGTGETQYF. The chain employs TRBV11-2 and TRBJ2-5; 9 bases map to TRBD1. V lost 6 bases to trimming and J lost 4 bases; unmatched junction nucleotides: 9. The V gene's germline CDR1 is SGHAT and CDR2 FQNNGV. The CDR3 loop spans 15 amino acids.

The CDR3 here is CASSPGTGVRQPQHF. CDR3 sequence (DNA): TGTGCCAGCAGCCCCGGGACAGGGGTACGGCAGCCCCAGCATTTT. The genes are TRBV7-2 and TRBJ1-5; 10 bases agree with TRBD1. The CDR3 contains 15 residues. Trimming removed 5 bases from V and 7 bases from J; junction bases left unmatched: 8. Per germline, CDR1 SGHTA and CDR2 FQGNSA.

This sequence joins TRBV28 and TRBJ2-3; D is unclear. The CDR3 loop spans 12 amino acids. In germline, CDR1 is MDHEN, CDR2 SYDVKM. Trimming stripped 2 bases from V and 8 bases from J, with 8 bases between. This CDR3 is CASSLPRVTQYF. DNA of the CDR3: TGTGCCAGCAGTTTACCCCGGGTTACGCAGTATTTT.

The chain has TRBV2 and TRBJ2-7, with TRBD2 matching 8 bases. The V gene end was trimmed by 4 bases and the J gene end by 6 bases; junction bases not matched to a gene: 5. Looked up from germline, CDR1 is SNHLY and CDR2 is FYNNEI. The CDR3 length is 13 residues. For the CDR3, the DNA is TGTGCCAGCAGTGCGGGGGGGCAGGGCGAGCAGTACTTC. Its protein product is CASSAGGQGEQYF. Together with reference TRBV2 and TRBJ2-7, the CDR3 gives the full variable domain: EPEVTQTPSHQVTQMGQEVILRCVPISNHLYFYWYRQILGQKVEFLVSFYNNEISEKSEIFDDQFSVERPDGSNFTLKIRSTKLEDSAMYFCASSAGGQGEQYFGPGTRLTVT.

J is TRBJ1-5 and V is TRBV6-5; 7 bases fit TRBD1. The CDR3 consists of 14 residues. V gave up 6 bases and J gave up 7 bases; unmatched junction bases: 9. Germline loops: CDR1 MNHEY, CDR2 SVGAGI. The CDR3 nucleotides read TGTGCCAGCAGGGCGACAGGGTTGCGGCAGCCCCAGCATTTT. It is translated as CASRATGLRQPQHF.

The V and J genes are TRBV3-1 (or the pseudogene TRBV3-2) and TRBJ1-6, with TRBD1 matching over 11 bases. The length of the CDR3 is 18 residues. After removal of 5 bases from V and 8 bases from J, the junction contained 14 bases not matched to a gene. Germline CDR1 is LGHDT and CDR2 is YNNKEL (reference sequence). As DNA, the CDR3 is TGTGCCAGCAGCGACCGTGCAACCGGGACAGGGGGAGATTCACCCCTCCACTTT. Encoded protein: CASSDRATGTGGDSPLHF.

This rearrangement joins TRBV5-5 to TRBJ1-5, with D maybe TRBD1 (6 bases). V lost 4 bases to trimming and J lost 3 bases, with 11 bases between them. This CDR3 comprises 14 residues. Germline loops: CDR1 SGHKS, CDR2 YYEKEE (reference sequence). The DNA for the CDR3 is TGTGCCAGCAGCCCGGGGGCCCTCAATCAGCCCCAGCATTTT. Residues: CASSPGALNQPQHF.

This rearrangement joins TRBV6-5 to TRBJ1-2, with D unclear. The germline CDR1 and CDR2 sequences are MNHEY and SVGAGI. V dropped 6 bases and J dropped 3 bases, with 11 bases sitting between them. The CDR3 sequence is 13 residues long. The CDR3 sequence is CASRVSTDYGYTF. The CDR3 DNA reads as TGTGCCAGCAGAGTATCGACCGACTATGGCTACACCTTC.

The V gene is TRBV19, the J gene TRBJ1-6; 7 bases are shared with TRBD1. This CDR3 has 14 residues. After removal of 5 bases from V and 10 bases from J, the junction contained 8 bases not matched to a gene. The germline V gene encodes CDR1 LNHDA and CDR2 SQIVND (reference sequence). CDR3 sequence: CASSVRDRDSPLHF. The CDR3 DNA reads TGTGCCAGTAGTGTCCGAGACAGGGACTCACCCCTCCACTTT.

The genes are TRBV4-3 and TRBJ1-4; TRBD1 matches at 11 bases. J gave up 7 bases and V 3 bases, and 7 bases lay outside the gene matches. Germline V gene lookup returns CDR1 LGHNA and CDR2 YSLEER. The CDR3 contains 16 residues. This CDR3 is CASSHAGTGGFEKLFF. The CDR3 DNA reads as TGCGCCAGCAGCCACGCCGGGACAGGGGGTTTTGAAAAACTGTTTTTT.

The CDR3 DNA follows: TGTGCCAGCAGCTCCCGGGACGGTTTTGGGACCCAGTACTTC. It translates to CASSSRDGFGTQYF. The chain combines TRBV11-3 with TRBJ2-5; D could derive from TRBD1 or TRBD2 (5 bases each). Germline CDR1 reads SGHNT; CDR2 reads YENEEA. The CDR3 length is 14 residues. The ends were cut back, 4 bases at V and 7 bases at J, with 16 bases in the middle.

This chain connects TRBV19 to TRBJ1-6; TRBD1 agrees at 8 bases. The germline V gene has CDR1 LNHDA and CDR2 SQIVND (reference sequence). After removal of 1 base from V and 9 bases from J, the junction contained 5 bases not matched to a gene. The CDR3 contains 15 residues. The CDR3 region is CASSIGGQGGSPLHF. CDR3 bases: TGTGCCAGTAGTATAGGCGGACAGGGCGGTTCACCCCTCCACTTT.

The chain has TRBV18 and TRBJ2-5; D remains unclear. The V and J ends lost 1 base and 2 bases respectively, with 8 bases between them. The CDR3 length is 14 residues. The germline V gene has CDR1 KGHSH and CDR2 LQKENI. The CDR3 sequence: CASSPLLQQETQYF. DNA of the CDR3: TGTGCCAGCTCACCACTACTGCAGCAAGAGACCCAGTACTTC.

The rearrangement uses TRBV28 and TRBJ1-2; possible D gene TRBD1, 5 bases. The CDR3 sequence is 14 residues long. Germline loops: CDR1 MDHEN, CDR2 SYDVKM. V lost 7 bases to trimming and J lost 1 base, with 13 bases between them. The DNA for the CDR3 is TGTGCCAGCACCATGGCGGGGGTTAACTATGGCTACACCTTC. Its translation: CASTMAGVNYGYTF.